Shown below are 2 T cell receptor beta chains from a single sample sequenced in a study of T cell repertoires in cytomegalovirus infection. A single record per CDR3 protein comes from TCRdb applying MiXCR to the reads. This table holds 400,000 to 550,000 distinct CDR3 sequences, roughly 12% found once. What was sequenced was PBMCs. These receptor sequences come from a human donor in good health (CMV status not recorded). Some clones in this sample may be carry-over from other donors' samples.

The table lists this clonotype with a few counts. The gene calls are TRBV20-1 and TRBJ2-1, with a tentative D call TRBD2 (6 bases). V lost 0 bases, J lost 5 bases, and 20 bases lay in between. This CDR3 is built from 17 residues. The germline CDR1 and CDR2 sequences are DFQATT and SNEGSKA (reference sequence). The CDR3 here is CSARDQVGGLEDNEQFF. CDR3 DNA: TGCAGTGCTAGAGATCAAGTCGGGGGACTCGAGGACAATGAGCAGTTCTTC.

In this sample, this clonotype turned up many times. The chain couples TRBV18 to TRBJ2-1; possibly TRBD1 or TRBD2 for D (6 bases each). Trimming shortened V by 4 bases and J by 13 bases, and 11 bases separated the two germline ends. Germline V lookup: CDR1 KGHSH, CDR2 LQKENI. This CDR3 has 11 residues. CDR3 protein: CASSQTGGQFF. CDR3 bases: TGTGCCAGCTCACAAACCGGGGGCCAGTTCTTC.